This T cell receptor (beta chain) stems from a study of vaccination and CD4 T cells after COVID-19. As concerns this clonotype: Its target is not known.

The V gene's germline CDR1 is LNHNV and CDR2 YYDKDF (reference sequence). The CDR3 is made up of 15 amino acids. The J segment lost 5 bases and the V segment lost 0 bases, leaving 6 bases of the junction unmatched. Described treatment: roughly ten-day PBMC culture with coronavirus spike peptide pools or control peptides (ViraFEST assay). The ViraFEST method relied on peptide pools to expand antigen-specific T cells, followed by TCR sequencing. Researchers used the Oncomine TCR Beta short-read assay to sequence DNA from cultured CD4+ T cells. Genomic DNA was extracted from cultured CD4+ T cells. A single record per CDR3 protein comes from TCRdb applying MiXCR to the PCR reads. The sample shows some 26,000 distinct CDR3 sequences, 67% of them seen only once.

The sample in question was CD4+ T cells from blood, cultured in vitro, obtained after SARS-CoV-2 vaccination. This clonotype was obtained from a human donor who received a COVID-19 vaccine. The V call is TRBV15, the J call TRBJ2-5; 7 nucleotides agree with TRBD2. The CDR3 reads CATSRDRGGGETQYF. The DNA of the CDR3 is TGTGCCACCAGCAGAGATCGCGGGGGAGGGGAGACCCAGTACTTC.